This TCR beta chain appears in the sequencing data of a study of cytomegalovirus exposure and HLA in healthy donors. Primers for the PCR totalled 60 Vbeta and 13 Jbeta. The table came from immunoSEQ multiplex PCR; TCRdb's copy has only in-frame clones and leaves some out. The data contain more than 80,000 clones, 78% of them seen just once; the ten biggest clones take up approximately 5.6%. On this clone: No antigen is known for it.

Study-level results: Analysis performed later showed TCR beta chains linked to HLA being more clonally expanded than equally common others.

This sequence originates from a man younger than 35 in good health and CMV-seropositive. Source material: PBMCs.

The CDR3 is CASSQGTGPWAQYF. The CDR3 DNA follows: TGTGCCAGCAGCCAAGGGACAGGCCCTTGGGCCCAGTACTTC. The chain has TRBV7-2 and TRBJ2-5, with 8 bases aligning to TRBD1. The CDR3 contains 14 residues. V dropped 5 bases and J dropped 9; count of bases not matched to a gene: 11. The germline V gene encodes CDR1 SGHTA and CDR2 FQGNSA.